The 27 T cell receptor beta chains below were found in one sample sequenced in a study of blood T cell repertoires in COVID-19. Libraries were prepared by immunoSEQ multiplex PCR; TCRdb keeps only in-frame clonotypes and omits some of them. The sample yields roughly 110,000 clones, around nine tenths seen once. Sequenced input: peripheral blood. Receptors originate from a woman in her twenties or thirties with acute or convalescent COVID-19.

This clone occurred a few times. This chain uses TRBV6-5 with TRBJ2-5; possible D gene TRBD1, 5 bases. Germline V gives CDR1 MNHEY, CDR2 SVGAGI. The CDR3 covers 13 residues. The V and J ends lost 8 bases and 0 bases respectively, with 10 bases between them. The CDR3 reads CASGAVYQETQYF. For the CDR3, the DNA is TGTGCCAGCGGGGCAGTGTACCAAGAGACCCAGTACTTC.

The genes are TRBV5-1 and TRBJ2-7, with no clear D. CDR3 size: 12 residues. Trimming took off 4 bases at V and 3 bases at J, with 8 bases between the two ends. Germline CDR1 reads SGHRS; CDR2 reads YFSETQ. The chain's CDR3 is CASSVDNYEQYF. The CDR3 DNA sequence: TGCGCCAGCAGCGTCGACAACTACGAGCAGTACTTC.

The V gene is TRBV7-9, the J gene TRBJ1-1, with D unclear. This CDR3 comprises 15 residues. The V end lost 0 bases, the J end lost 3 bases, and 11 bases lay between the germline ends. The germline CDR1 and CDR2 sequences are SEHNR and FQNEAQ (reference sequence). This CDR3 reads CASSLARSEHTEAFF. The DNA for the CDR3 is TGTGCCAGCAGCTTAGCCAGGTCAGAACACACTGAAGCTTTCTTT.

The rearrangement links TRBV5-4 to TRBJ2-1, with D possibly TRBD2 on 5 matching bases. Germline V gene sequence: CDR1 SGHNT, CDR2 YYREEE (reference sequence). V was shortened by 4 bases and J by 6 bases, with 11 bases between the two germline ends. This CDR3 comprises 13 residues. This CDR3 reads CASSLSGSNEQFF. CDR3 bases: TGTGCCAGCAGCCTCAGCGGCTCCAATGAGCAGTTCTTC.

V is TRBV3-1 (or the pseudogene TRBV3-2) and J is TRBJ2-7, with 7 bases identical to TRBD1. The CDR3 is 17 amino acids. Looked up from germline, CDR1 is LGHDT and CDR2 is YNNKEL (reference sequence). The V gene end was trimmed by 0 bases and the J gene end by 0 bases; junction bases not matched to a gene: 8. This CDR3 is CASSQDRHDRDSYEQYF. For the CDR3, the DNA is TGTGCCAGCAGCCAAGATCGACACGACAGGGACTCCTACGAGCAGTACTTC.

The DNA of the CDR3 is TGTGCCAGTAAGTCCGGACAGGGGGGCCCCTACGAGCAGTACTTC. Encoded protein: CASKSGQGGPYEQYF. The chain has TRBV19 and TRBJ2-7; 10 bases are a match to TRBD1. CDR1 LNHDA and CDR2 SQIVND come from the germline V gene (reference sequence). The trim removed 7 bases at V and 2 bases at J, leaving 8 bases unmatched. The CDR3 runs 15 residues.

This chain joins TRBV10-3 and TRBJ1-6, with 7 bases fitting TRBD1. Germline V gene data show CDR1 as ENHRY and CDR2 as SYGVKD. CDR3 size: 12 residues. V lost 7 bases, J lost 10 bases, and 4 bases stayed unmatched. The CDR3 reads CAIKGQESPLHF. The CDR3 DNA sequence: TGTGCCATCAAAGGACAGGAGTCACCCCTCCACTTT.

The CDR3: CASSPDRGGQPQHF. The CDR3 DNA reads TGTGCCAGCAGTCCCGACAGGGGGGGCCAGCCCCAGCATTTT. The V call is TRBV6-5, the J call TRBJ1-5; 9 positions match TRBD1. J gave up 7 bases and V 5 bases, and 6 bases lay outside the gene matches. Looked up from germline, CDR1 is MNHEY and CDR2 is SVGAGI. The length of the CDR3 is 14 residues.

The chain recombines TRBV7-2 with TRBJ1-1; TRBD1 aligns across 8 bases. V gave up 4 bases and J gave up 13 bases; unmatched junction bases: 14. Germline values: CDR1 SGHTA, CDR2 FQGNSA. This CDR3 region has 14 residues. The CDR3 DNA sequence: TGTGCCAGCAGCTCATCACCGGGCAGGGGGCGCGATTTCTTT. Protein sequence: CASSSSPGRGRDFF.

The CDR3, as DNA: TGTGCCAGCAGCTTGACGGGACTAGCGGGGGTCGAGCAGTACTTC. This gives the protein CASSLTGLAGVEQYF. The chain recombines TRBV11-3 with TRBJ2-7; 14 nucleotides agree with TRBD2. V was pared by 3 bases and J by 6 bases, with 4 bases of the junction left unmatched. Germline V CDR1 and CDR2: SGHNT, YENEEA. The CDR3 is made up of 15 amino acids.

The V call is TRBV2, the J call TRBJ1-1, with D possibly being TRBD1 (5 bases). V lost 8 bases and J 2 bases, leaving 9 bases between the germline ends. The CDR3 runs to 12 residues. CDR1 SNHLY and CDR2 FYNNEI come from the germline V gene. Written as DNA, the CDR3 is TGTGCCAGCCTAGGGGCAAACACTGAAGCTTTCTTT. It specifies CASLGANTEAFF.

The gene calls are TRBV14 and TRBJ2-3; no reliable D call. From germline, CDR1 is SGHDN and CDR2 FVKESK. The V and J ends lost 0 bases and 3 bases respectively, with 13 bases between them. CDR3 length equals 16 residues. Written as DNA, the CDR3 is TGTGCCAGCAGCCAAGATCGGAACCTCGGGACAGATACGCAGTATTTT. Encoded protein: CASSQDRNLGTDTQYF.

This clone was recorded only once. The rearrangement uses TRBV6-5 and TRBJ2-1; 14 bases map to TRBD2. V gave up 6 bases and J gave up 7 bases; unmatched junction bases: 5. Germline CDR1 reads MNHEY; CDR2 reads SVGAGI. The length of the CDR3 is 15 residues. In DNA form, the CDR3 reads TGTGCCAGCAGCCTTGGACTAGCGGGAGGAAATGAGCAGTTCTTC. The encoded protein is CASSLGLAGGNEQFF.

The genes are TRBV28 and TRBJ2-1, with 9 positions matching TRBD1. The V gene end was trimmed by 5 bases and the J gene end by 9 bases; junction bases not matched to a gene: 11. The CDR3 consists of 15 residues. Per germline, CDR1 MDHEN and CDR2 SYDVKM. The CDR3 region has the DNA TGTGCCAGCAGTATTGGGGGGACAGGGTATAGTGAGCAGTTCTTC. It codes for CASSIGGTGYSEQFF.

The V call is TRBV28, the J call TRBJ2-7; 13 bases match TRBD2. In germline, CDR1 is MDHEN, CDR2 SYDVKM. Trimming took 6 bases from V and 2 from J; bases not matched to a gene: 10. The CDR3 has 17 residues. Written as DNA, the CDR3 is TGTGCCAGCAGCACGGAACCGGGACTAGCGGGAACCTACGAGCAGTACTTC. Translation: CASSTEPGLAGTYEQYF.

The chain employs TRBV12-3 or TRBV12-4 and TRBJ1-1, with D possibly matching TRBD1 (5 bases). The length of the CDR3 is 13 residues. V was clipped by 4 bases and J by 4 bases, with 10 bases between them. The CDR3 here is CASSSQAGTEAFF. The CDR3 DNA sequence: TGTGCCAGCAGTTCACAGGCCGGCACTGAAGCTTTCTTT.

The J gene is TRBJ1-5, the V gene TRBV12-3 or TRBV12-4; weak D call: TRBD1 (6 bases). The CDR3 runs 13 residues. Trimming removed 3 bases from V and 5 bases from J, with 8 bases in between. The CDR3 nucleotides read TGTGCCAGCAGTTTGGGGGCATATCAGCCCCAGCATTTT. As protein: CASSLGAYQPQHF.

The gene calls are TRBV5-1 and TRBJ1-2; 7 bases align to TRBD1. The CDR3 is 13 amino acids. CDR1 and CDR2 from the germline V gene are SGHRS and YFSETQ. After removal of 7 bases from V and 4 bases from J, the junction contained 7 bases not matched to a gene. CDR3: CASCESGGYGYTF. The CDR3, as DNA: TGCGCCAGCTGCGAGTCAGGGGGCTATGGCTACACCTTC.

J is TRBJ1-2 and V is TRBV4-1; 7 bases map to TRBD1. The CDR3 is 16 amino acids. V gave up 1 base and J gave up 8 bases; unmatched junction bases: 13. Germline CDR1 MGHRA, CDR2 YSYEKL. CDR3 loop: CASSQVPAIGTDGYTF. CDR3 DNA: TGCGCCAGCAGCCAAGTTCCAGCGATTGGGACAGACGGCTACACCTTC.

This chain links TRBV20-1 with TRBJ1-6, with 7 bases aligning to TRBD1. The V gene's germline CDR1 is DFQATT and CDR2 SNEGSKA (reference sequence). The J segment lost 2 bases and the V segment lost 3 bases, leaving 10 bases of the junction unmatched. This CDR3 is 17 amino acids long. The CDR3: CSASYRGQGAYNSPLHF. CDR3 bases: TGCAGTGCTAGTTATAGGGGGCAAGGCGCCTATAATTCACCCCTCCACTTT.

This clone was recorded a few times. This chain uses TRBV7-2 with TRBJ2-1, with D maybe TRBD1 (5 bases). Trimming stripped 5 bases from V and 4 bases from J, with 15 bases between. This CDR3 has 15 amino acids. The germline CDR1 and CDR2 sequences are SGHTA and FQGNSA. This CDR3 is CASSPSWGLYNEQFF. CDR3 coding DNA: TGTGCCAGCAGCCCGTCTTGGGGCCTATACAATGAGCAGTTCTTC.

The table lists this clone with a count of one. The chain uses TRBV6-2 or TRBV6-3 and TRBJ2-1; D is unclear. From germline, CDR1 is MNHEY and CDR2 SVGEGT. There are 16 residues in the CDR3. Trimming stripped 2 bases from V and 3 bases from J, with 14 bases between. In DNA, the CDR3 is TGTGCCAGCAGTTACCTGGCGGCGTCGGGCTACAATGAGCAGTTCTTC. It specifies CASSYLAASGYNEQFF.

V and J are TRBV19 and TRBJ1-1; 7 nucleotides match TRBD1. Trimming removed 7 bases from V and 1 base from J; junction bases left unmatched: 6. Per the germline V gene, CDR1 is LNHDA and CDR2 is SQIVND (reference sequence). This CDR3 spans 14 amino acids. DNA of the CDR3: TGTGCCAGTACCCCCGGACAGGCGAACACTGAAGCTTTCTTT. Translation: CASTPGQANTEAFF.

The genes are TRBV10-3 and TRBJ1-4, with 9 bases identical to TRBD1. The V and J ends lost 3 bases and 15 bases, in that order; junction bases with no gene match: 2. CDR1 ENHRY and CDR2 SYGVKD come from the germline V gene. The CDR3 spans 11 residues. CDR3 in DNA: TGTGCCATCAGTGATGGACAGGGGATGTTTTTT. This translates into CAISDGQGMFF.

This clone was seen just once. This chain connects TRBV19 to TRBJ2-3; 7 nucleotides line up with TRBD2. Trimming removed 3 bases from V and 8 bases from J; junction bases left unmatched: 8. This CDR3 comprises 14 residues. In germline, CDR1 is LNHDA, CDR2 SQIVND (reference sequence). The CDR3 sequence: CASSIEGGRSTQYF. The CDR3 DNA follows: TGTGCCAGTAGTATTGAGGGAGGGCGTAGTACGCAGTATTTT.

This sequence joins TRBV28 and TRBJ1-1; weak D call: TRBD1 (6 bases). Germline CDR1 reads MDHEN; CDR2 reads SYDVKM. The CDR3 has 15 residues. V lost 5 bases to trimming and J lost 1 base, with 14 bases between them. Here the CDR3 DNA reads TGTGCCAGCAGTCCACAGGGTTATGGGAACACTGAAGCTTTCTTT. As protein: CASSPQGYGNTEAFF.

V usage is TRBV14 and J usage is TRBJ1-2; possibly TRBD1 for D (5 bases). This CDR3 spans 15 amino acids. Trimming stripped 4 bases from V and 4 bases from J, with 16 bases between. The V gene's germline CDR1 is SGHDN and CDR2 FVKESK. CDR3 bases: TGTGCCAGCAGCCGGACATTACCCACTGGCTATGGCTACACCTTC. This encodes CASSRTLPTGYGYTF.